This is a list of T cell receptor beta chains from one sample in a study of chemoradiotherapy in HPV16-positive cancers. Measured with immunoSEQ multiplex PCR; TCRdb has only the in-frame clones, and not every one. The sample has about 22,000 clones, 80% to 95% seen once. Here the sequenced sample was blood, taken from a patient who underwent chemoradiotherapy. These receptors all come from a human donor with HPV-associated anogenital cancer. The conserved cysteine and the conserved F or W are not part of the CDR3 here. Each record gives: CDR3 length, J gene, V gene, CDR3 protein.

13	TRBJ2-2	TRBV7-6	ASSSSRGSPGELF
12	TRBJ2-1	TRBV19	ASSASLTYNEQF
13	TRBJ2-6	TRBV28	ASSPSRGGANVLT
13	TRBJ2-1	TRBV7-3	ASSSTGASYNEQF
14	TRBJ2-3	TRBV28	ASGTPKRGRTDTQY
12	TRBJ2-2	TRBV7-3	ASSSQGASGELF
10	TRBJ1-1	TRBV7-2	ASRLYRGEAF
11	TRBJ1-5	TRBV2	ASGRDSNQPQH
13	TRBJ1-2	TRBV5-1	ASSLDGDYGYGYT
11	TRBJ2-7	TRBV27	ASSFGREGEQY
10	TRBJ1-5	TRBV2	ASSQGNQPQH
12	TRBJ1-1	TRBV18	ASSPGQGNPEAF
13	TRBJ2-1	TRBV19	ASSWTGGGYNEQF
13	TRBJ1-4	TRBV28	ASSLGGAANEKLF
14	TRBJ2-7	TRBV28	ASSSPVLESRGEQY
12	TRBJ2-1	TRBV6-5	ASSYAPGVNEQF
12	TRBJ2-5	TRBV18	ASSPPHLQETQY
12	TRBJ2-7	TRBV29-1	SVEGGAVNYEQY
13	TRBJ2-1	TRBV28	ASSSTTSGYNEQF
12	TRBJ1-1	TRBV6-6	ASSPTGPNTEAF
10	TRBJ2-7	TRBV11-2	ASSLRSYEQY
13	TRBJ1-5	TRBV19	ASSIPGASNQPQH
12	TRBJ2-6	TRBV21-1	ASSTQSRANVLT
16	TRBJ2-1	TRBV4-1	ASSQVFFERGWYNEQF
11	TRBJ2-5	TRBV6-1	ASQTDSQETQY
13	TRBJ1-5	TRBV28	ASHTQGLGNQPQH
13	TRBJ1-5	TRBV10-2	ASSEFDSSNQPQH
13	TRBJ1-1	TRBV4-1	ASSQETQLNTEAF
11	TRBJ2-3	TRBV7-9	ASSLVDPYTQY
12	TRBJ1-2	TRBV7-3	ASSLELGSHGYT
13	TRBJ2-3	TRBV6-1	ASSETSGGPDTQY
12	TRBJ2-2	TRBV6-1	ASCEQVSTGELF
15	TRBJ1-2	TRBV18	ASSPTGTGAALGGYT
13	TRBJ1-2	TRBV5-1	ASSSGQGEVYGYT
12	TRBJ1-1	TRBV7-2	ASSSQGQNTEAF
13	TRBJ1-6	TRBV5-1	ASRVGYRDNSPLH
13	TRBJ2-3	TRBV7-2	ASSFGTVSTDTQY
11	TRBJ1-1	TRBV19	ASSIGPNTEAF
12	TRBJ1-6	TRBV6-5	ASSSRGVSSPLH
13	TRBJ1-4	TRBV4-1	ASSQVGGGDEKLF
11	TRBJ1-2	TRBV7-3	ASSPGPPYGYT